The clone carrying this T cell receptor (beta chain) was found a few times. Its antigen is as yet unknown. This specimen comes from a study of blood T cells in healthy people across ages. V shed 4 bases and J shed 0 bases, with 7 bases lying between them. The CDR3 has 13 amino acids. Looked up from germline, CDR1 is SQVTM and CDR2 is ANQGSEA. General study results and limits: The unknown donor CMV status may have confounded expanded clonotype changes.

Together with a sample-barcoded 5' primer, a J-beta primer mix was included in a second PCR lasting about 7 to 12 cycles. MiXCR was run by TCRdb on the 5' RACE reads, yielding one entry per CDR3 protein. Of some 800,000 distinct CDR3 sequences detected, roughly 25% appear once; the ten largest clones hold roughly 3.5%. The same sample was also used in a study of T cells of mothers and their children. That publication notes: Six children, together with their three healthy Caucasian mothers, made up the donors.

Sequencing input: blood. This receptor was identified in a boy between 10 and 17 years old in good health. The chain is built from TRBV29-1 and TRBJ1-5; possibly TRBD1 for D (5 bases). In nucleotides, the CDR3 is TGCAGCGTTGGGGGGTATAGCAATCAGCCCCAGCATTTT. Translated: CSVGGYSNQPQHF. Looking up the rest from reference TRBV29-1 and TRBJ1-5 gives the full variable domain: SAVISQKPSRDICQRGTSLTIQCQVDSQVTMMFWYRQQPGQSLTLIATANQGSEATYESGFVIDKFPISRPNLTFSTLTVSNMSPEDSSIYLCSVGGYSNQPQHFGDGTRLSIL.